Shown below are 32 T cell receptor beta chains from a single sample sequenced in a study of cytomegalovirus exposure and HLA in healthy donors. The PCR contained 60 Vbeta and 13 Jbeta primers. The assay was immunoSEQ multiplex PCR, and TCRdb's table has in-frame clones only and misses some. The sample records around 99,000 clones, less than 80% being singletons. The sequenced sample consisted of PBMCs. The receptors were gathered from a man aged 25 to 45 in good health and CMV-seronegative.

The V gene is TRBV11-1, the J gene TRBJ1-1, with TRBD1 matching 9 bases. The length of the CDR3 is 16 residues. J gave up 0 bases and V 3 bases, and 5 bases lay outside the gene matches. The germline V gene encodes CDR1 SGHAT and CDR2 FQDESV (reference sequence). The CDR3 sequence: CASSFDRGRMNTEAFF. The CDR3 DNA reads TGTGCCAGCAGCTTTGACAGGGGGAGGATGAACACTGAAGCTTTCTTT.

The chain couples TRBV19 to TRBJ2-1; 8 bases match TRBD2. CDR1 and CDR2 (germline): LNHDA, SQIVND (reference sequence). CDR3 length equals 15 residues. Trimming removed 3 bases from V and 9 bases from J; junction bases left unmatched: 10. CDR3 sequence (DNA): TGTGCCAGTAGTATCCGGGGGGGCTCACAAGGTGAGCAGTTCTTC. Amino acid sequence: CASSIRGGSQGEQFF.

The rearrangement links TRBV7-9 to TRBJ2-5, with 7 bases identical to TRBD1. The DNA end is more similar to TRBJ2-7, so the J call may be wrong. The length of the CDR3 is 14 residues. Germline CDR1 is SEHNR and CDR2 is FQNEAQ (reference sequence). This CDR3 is CASSPDRVPYEQYF. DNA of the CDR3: TGTGCCAGCAGCCCCGACAGGGTTCCCTACGAGCAGTACTTC.

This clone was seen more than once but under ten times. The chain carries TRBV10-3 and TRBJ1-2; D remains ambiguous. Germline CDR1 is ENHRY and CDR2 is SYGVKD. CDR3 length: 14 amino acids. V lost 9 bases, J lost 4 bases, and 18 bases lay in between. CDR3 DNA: TGTGCCATGAGTAATGCTGAGGGTGGCTATGGCTACACCTTC. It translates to CAMSNAEGGYGYTF.

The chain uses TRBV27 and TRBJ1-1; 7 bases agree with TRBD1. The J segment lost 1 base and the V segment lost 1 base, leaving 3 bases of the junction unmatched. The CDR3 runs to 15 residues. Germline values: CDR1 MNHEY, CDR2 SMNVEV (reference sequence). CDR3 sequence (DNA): TGTGCCAGCAGTTTATGGGCAGGGGGGAACACTGAAGCTTTCTTT. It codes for CASSLWAGGNTEAFF.

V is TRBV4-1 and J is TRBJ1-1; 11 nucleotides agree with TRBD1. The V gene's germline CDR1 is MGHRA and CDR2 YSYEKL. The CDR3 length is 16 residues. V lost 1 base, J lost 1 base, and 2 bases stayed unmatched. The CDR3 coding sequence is TGCGCCAGCAGCCAAGGGACAGGGGGCTGGAACACTGAAGCTTTCTTT. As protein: CASSQGTGGWNTEAFF.

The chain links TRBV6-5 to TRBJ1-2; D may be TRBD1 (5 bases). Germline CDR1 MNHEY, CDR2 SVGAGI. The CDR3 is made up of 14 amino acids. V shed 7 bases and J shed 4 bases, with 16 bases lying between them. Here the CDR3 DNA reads TGTGCCAGCACTTTGGGCGGGGGAGCCTATGGCTACACCTTC. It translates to CASTLGGGAYGYTF.

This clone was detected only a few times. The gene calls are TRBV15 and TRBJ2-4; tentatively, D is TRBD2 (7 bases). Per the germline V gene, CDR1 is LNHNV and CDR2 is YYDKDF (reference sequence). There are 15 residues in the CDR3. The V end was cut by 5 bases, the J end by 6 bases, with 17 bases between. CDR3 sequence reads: CATSPAQRGGNIQYF. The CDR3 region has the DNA TGTGCCACCAGCCCTGCACAAAGGGGGGGAAACATTCAGTACTTC.

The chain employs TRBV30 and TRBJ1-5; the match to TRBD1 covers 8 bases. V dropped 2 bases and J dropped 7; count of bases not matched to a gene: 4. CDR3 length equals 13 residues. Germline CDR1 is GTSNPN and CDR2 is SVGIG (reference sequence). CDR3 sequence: CAWSLDREQPQHF. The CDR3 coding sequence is TGTGCCTGGAGTCTGGACAGGGAGCAGCCCCAGCATTTT.

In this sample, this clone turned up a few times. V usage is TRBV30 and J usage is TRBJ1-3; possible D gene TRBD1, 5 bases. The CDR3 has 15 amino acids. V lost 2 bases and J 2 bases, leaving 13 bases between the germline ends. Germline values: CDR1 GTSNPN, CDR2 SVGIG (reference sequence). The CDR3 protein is CAWSLGGRTGNTIYF. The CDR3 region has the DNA TGTGCCTGGAGTCTCGGGGGGAGAACTGGAAACACCATATATTTT.

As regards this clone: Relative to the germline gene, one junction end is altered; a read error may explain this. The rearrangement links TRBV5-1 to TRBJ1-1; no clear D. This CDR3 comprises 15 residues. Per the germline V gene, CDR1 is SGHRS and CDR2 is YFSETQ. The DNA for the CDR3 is TGCGCCAGCAGCTCCTATACCTATGAGGGCACTGAAGCTTCCTTT. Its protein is CASSSYTYEGTEASF.

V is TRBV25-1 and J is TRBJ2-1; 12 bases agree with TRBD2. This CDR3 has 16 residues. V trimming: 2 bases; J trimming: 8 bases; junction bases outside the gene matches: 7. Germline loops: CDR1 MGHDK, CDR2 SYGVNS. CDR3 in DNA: TGTGCCAGCAGTGAAGGGAGACTAGCGGGAGAAGATGAGCAGTTCTTC. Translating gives CASSEGRLAGEDEQFF.

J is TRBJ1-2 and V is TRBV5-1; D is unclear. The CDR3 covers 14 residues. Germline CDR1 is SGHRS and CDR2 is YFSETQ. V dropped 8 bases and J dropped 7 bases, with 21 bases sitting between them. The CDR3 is CASSVSDTVRGYTF. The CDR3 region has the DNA TGCGCCAGTTCAGTTTCTGACACGGTCCGTGGCTACACCTTC.

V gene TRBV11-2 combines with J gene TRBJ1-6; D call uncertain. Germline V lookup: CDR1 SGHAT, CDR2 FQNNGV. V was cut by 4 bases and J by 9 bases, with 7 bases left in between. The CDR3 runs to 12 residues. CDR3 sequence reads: CASSSEFSPLHF. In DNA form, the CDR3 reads TGTGCCAGCAGCTCCGAGTTTTCACCCCTCCACTTT.

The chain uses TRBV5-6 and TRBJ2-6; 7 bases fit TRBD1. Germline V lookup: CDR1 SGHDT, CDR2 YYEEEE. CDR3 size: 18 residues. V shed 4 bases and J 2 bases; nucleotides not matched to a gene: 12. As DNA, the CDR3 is TGTGCCAGCAGCCTACTGACAGGGTGGGTAACTGGGGCCAACGTCCTGACTTTC. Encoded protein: CASSLLTGWVTGANVLTF.

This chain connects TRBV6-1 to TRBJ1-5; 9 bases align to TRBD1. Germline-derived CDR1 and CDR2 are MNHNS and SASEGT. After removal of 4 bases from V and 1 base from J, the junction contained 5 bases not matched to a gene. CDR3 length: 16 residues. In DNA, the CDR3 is TGTGCCAGCAGTGGGGGGACAGGGTTCAGCAATCAGCCCCAGCATTTT. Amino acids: CASSGGTGFSNQPQHF.

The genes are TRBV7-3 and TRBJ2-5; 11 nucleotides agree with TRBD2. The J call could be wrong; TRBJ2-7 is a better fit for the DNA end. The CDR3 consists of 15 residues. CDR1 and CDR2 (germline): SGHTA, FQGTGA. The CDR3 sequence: CASSLLAGASYEQYF. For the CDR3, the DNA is TGTGCCAGCAGCCTACTAGCGGGGGCCTCCTACGAGCAGTACTTC.

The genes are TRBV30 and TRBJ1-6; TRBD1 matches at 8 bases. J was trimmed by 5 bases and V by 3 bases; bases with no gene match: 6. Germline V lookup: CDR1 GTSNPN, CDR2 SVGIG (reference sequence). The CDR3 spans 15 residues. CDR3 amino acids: CAWRATGGDNSPLHF. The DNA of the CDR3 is TGTGCCTGGAGGGCAACAGGGGGTGATAATTCACCCCTCCACTTT.

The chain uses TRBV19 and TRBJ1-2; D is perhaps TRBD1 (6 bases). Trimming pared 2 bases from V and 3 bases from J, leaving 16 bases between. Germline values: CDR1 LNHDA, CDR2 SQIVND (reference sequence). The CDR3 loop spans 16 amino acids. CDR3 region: CASSITAGTLDYGYTF. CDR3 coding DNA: TGTGCCAGTAGTATAACCGCAGGGACATTAGACTATGGCTACACCTTC.

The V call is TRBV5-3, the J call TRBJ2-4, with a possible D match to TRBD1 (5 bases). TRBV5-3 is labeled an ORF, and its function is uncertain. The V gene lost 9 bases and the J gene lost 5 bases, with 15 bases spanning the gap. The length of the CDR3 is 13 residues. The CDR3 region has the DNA TGTGCCACGATCTGGTTAGGGGAAAACATTCAGTACTTC. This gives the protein CATIWLGENIQYF.

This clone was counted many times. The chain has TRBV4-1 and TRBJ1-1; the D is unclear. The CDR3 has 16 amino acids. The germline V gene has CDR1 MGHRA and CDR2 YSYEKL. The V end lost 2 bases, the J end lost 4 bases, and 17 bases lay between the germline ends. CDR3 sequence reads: CASSQSVTRGFTEAFF. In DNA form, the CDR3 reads TGCGCCAGCAGCCAATCCGTAACTCGAGGTTTCACTGAAGCTTTCTTT.

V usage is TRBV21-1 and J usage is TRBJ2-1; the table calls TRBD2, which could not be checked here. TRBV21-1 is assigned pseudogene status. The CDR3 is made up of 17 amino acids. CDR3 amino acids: CASSKARSGRGGNEQFF. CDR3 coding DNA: TGTGCCAGCAGCAAAGCGAGGTCGGGGCGGGGGGGAAATGAGCAGTTCTTC.

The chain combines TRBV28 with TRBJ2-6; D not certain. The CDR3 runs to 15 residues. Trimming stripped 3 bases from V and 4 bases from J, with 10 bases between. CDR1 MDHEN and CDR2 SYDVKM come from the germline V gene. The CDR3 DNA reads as TGTGCCAGCAGTTTGATTAACCAGGGGGCCAACGTCCTGACTTTC. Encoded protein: CASSLINQGANVLTF.

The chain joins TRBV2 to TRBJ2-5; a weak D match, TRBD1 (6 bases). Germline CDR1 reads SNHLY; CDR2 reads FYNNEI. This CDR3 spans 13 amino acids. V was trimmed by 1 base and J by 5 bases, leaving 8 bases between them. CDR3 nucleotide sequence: TGTGCCAGCAGTGAAGACAGGGCGGAGACCCAGTACTTC. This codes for CASSEDRAETQYF.

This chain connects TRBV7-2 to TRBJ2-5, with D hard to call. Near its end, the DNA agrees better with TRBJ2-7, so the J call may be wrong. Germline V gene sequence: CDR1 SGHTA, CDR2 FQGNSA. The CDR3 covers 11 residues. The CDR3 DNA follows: TGTGCCAGCAGCCCGTTCTACGAGCAGTACTTC. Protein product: CASSPFYEQYF.

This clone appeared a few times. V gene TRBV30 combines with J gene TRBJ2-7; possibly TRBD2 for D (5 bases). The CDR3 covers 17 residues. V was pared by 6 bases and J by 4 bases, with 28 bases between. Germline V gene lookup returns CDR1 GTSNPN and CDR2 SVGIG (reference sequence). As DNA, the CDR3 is TGTGCCTGTGATCCCCCCCTGCGGGCAGTGAGATGGTACGAGCAGTACTTC. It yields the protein CACDPPLRAVRWYEQYF.

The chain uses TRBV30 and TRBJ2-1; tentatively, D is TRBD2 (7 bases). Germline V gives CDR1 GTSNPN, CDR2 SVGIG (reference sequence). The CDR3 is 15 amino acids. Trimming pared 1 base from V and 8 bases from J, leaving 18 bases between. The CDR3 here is CAWSGGGRSFDEQFF. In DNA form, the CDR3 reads TGTGCCTGGAGTGGGGGGGGCCGATCATTCGATGAGCAGTTCTTC.

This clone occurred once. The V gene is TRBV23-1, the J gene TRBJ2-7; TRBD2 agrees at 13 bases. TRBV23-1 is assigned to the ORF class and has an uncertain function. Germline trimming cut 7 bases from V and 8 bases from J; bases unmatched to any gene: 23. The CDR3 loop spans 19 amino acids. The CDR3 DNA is TGCGCCAGCAAGGTATTCTTTAGTTGCAGGACTAGCGGGAGTAAGCAGCAGTACTTC. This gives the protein CASKVFFSCRTSGSKQQYF.

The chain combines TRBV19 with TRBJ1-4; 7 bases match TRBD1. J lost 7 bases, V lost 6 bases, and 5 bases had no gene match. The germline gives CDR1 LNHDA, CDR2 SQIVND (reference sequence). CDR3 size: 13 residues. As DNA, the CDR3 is TGTGCCAGTAGCACGACAGGGATTGAAAAACTGTTTTTT. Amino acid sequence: CASSTTGIEKLFF.

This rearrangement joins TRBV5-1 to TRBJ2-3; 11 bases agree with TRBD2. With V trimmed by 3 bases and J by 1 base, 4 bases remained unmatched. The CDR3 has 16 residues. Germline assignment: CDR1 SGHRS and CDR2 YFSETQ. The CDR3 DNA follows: TGCGCCAGCAGCTCTGGGACTAGCGGAGGCACAGATACGCAGTATTTT. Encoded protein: CASSSGTSGGTDTQYF.

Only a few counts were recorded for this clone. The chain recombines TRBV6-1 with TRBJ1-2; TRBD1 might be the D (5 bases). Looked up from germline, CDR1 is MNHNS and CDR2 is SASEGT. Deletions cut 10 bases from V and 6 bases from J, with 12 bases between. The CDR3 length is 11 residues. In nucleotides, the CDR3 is TGTGCCATCAGGGAGACTGATGGCTACACCTTC. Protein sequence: CAIRETDGYTF.

The CDR3 loop is CATSRGLAGEVDTQYF. CDR3 coding DNA: TGTGCCACCAGCAGAGGACTAGCGGGAGAGGTAGATACGCAGTATTTT. The J gene is TRBJ2-3, the V gene TRBV15; TRBD2 agrees at 12 bases. The CDR3 runs to 16 residues. Germline V CDR1 and CDR2: LNHNV, YYDKDF (reference sequence). The junction had 4 bases not matched to a gene; V was cut back by 1 base and J by 5 bases.